These 17 T cell receptor beta chains came from one sample sequenced in a study of shared clonotypes between healthy human individuals. TCRdb keeps only in-frame clones here, not all; method: immunoSEQ multiplex PCR. Of approximately 2.5 million clones in the sample, roughly 93% were seen once. The sequenced sample consisted of naive CD4+ T cells from PBMCs. Regarding subset: CD45RA+ positively selected. The source is a man aged 18 to 29 in good health. Some clones in this sample may be carry-over from other donors' samples.

The chain joins TRBV28 to TRBJ2-7; maybe TRBD2 (6 bases). CDR1 is MDHEN, CDR2 SYDVKM, per germline. CDR3 length: 15 residues. The ends were cut back, 4 bases at V and 3 bases at J, with 16 bases in the middle. In nucleotides, the CDR3 is TGTGCCAGCAGTTCCGCCGCGGGATTACTCTACGAGCAGTACTTC. Encoded protein: CASSSAAGLLYEQYF. Complete variable domain (other parts from reference TRBV28 and TRBJ2-7): DVKVTQSSRYLVKRTGEKVFLECVQDMDHENMFWYRQDPGLGLRLIYFSYDVKMKEKGDIPEGYSVSREKKERFSLILESASTNQTSMYLCASSSAAGLLYEQYFGPGTRLTVT.

The V gene is TRBV7-8, the J gene TRBJ2-1; perhaps TRBD2 as D (6 bases). From germline, CDR1 is SGHVS and CDR2 FQNEAQ. The CDR3 totals 12 residues. V was shortened by 6 bases and J by 12 bases, with 15 bases between the two germline ends. CDR3 nucleotide sequence: TGTGCCAGCAGGGACGTGGGGGGTGGGCAGTTCTTC. Protein product: CASRDVGGGQFF.

The chain has TRBV2 and TRBJ1-4; 7 bases fit TRBD1. Germline V gives CDR1 SNHLY, CDR2 FYNNEI. J gave up 8 bases and V 6 bases, and 9 bases lay outside the gene matches. The CDR3 spans 14 residues. The CDR3 reads CASSLDRVGEKLFF. As DNA, the CDR3 is TGTGCCAGCAGCCTCGACAGGGTAGGGGAAAAACTGTTTTTT.

This clone appeared a few times. V gene TRBV7-9 combines with J gene TRBJ1-2; D gene uncertain. The CDR3 loop spans 13 amino acids. Germline assignment: CDR1 SEHNR and CDR2 FQNEAQ (reference sequence). Trimming cost V 5 bases and J 1 base, with 8 bases left between them. The CDR3 is CASSPTLNYGYTF. DNA of the CDR3: TGTGCCAGCAGCCCCACACTTAACTATGGCTACACCTTC.

The sample holds a few counts of this clone. V gene TRBV14 combines with J gene TRBJ1-2; D unresolved. The V end lost 4 bases, the J end lost 2 bases, and 8 bases lay between the germline ends. The germline V gene encodes CDR1 SGHDN and CDR2 FVKESK. This CDR3 comprises 13 residues. CDR3 in DNA: TGTGCCAGCAGCCGCAGCCTCAACTATGGCTACACCTTC. Translating gives CASSRSLNYGYTF. Filled out from reference TRBV14 and TRBJ1-2, the complete variable domain reads EAGVTQFPSHSVIEKGQTVTLRCDPISGHDNLYWYRRVMGKEIKFLLHFVKESKQDESGMPNNRFLAERTGGTYSTLKVQPAELEDSGVYFCASSRSLNYGYTFGSGTRLTVV.

The sample holds one count of this clone. The V and J genes are TRBV10-1 and TRBJ2-7; no definite D call. The germline gives CDR1 WNHNN, CDR2 SYGVQD (reference sequence). The CDR3 runs to 13 residues. Deletions cut 3 bases from V and 2 bases from J, with 8 bases between. The CDR3 DNA reads as TGCGCCAGCAGTGAATGGGGTACCTACGAGCAGTACTTC. Translated, it gives CASSEWGTYEQYF.

This clone was observed once. The chain combines TRBV28 with TRBJ2-1, with TRBD2 matching over 12 bases. Germline lookup yields CDR1 MDHEN and CDR2 SYDVKM. The CDR3 extends over 19 amino acids. Germline trimming cut 3 bases from V and 4 bases from J; bases unmatched to any gene: 13. The CDR3 loop is CASSFRWGSSGRGYNEQFF. Here the CDR3 DNA reads TGTGCCAGCAGTTTCCGGTGGGGTTCTAGCGGGAGGGGGTACAATGAGCAGTTCTTC.

This chain joins TRBV5-1 and TRBJ2-7, with D maybe TRBD2 (6 bases). V was trimmed by 7 bases and J by 3 bases, leaving 20 bases between them. This CDR3 region has 15 residues. The germline gives CDR1 SGHRS, CDR2 YFSETQ. The DNA for the CDR3 is TGCGCCAGCGCCACGGGAATGGGACTTCGCTACGAGCAGTACTTC. Translating gives CASATGMGLRYEQYF.

The chain carries TRBV28 and TRBJ1-2, with 7 bases identical to TRBD1. Trimming took 6 bases from V and 8 from J; bases not matched to a gene: 15. CDR1 is MDHEN and CDR2 is SYDVKM in the germline V gene. The CDR3 is made up of 15 amino acids. CDR3 coding DNA: TGTGCCAGCAGGGGCCCGGGACAGATTATGCGCGGCTACACCTTC. Protein: CASRGPGQIMRGYTF.

Regarding this clone: Other DNA variants within this sample encode the same CDR3. The chain carries TRBV5-4 and TRBJ2-5, with D hard to call. Germline lookup yields CDR1 SGHNT and CDR2 YYREEE (reference sequence). This CDR3 is built from 13 residues. Trimming shortened V by 1 base and J by 1 base, and 5 bases separated the two germline ends. CDR3 region: CASSLPSQETQYF. CDR3 DNA sequence: TGTGCCAGCAGCTTGCCCTCCCAAGAGACCCAGTACTTC. Variable domain in full (rest from reference TRBV5-4 and TRBJ2-5): ETGVTQSPTHLIKTRGQQVTLRCSSQSGHNTVSWYQQALGQGPQFIFQYYREEENGRGNFPPRFSGLQFPNYSSELNVNALELDDSALYLCASSLPSQETQYFGPGTRLLVL.

J is TRBJ1-2 and V is TRBV27; 12 nucleotides agree with TRBD1. The V gene end was trimmed by 6 bases and the J gene end by 8 bases; junction bases not matched to a gene: 10. CDR1 is MNHEY and CDR2 is SMNVEV in the germline V gene (reference sequence). This CDR3 has 15 residues. CDR3 in amino acids: CASSPLWDRGRGYTF. The CDR3 bases are TGTGCCAGCAGCCCGCTTTGGGACAGGGGGCGCGGCTACACCTTC.

With respect to this clone: The sample carries other DNA sequences with the same CDR3. The genes are TRBV7-2 and TRBJ2-6; D not certain. The CDR3 consists of 15 residues. Germline loops: CDR1 SGHTA, CDR2 FQGNSA. V was trimmed by 1 base and J by 0 bases, leaving 4 bases between them. The CDR3 sequence is CASSLVSSGANVLTF. The DNA of the CDR3 is TGTGCCAGCAGCTTAGTCAGCTCTGGGGCCAACGTCCTGACTTTC.

This clone was recorded once. The chain is built from TRBV29-1 and TRBJ2-3; D may match TRBD1 or TRBD2 (6 bases each). V lost 7 bases to trimming and J lost 0 bases, with 20 bases between them. The CDR3 runs to 16 residues. Germline CDR1 reads SQVTM; CDR2 reads ANQGSEA. CDR3: CSALGGMLGSTDTQYF. The CDR3 nucleotides read TGCAGCGCCTTAGGGGGGATGTTAGGGAGCACAGATACGCAGTATTTT.

Only one count was recorded for this clone. The same CDR3 also results from other DNA sequences found in this sample. V gene TRBV2 combines with J gene TRBJ1-4; tentative D call: TRBD1 (6 bases). Trimming took off 7 bases at V and 0 bases at J, with 12 bases between the two ends. There are 15 residues in the CDR3. Germline assignment: CDR1 SNHLY and CDR2 FYNNEI. The CDR3 DNA is TGTGCCAGCACCCTACAGGGTGCAACTAATGAAAAACTGTTTTTT. Protein product: CASTLQGATNEKLFF.

This chain uses TRBV2 with TRBJ2-6, with a possible D match to TRBD1 (5 bases). CDR3 length: 17 residues. Germline CDR1 reads SNHLY; CDR2 reads FYNNEI. V lost 5 bases to trimming and J lost 1 base, with 15 bases between them. The CDR3 spells CASSRQRVGSGANVLTF. For the CDR3, the DNA is TGTGCCAGCAGTAGACAGAGAGTCGGGTCTGGGGCCAACGTCCTGACTTTC.

In its sample, this clone was seen once. The chain has TRBV27 and TRBJ2-3; 12 bases match TRBD2. J gave up 8 bases and V 6 bases, and 3 bases lay outside the gene matches. The CDR3 length is 13 residues. Germline V gene data show CDR1 as MNHEY and CDR2 as SMNVEV (reference sequence). The CDR3 here is CASRTSGSPTQYF. CDR3 sequence (DNA): TGTGCCAGCAGGACTAGCGGGAGTCCTACGCAGTATTTT.

Regarding this clone: Other DNA sequences in the same sample also yield this CDR3. This chain connects TRBV7-9 to TRBJ1-2, with D maybe TRBD1 (6 bases). CDR3 size: 15 residues. CDR1 and CDR2 from the germline V gene are SEHNR and FQNEAQ (reference sequence). The ends were cut back, 1 base at V and 4 bases at J, with 13 bases in the middle. This CDR3 reads CASSLDRGAAYGYTF. CDR3 in DNA: TGTGCCAGCAGCTTAGACCGGGGGGCGGCCTATGGCTACACCTTC.